The clone carrying this T cell receptor beta chain was recorded a few times. Its antigen is still unknown. MiXCR, run by TCRdb on the 5' RACE reads, gives a single entry per CDR3 protein. The top ten clones hold about 2.7% of a sample with some 130,000 distinct CDR3 sequences, roughly 13% of them seen once. The data belong to a study of CD8 T cells in ankylosing spondylitis. Findings of the study overall: Among TCR beta sequences, a motif of 7 to 9 highly homologous variants appeared characteristic of ankylosing spondylitis blood. Before this, some motif variants had been reported in reactive arthritis synovial fluid and blood. Disease-linked clones reportedly concentrated significantly in matched ankylosing spondylitis synovial fluid.

The receptor was derived from a female donor with ankylosing spondylitis or in good health (not recorded which). Sequencing was performed on blood, either unsorted or a sorted T cell fraction (not recorded which).

CDR3 sequence reads: CSPARGEQFF. The CDR3 DNA reads as TGCAGTCCTGCCCGTGGGGAGCAGTTCTTC. V and J are TRBV20-1 and TRBJ2-1; no reliable D call. Germline CDR1 is DFQATT and CDR2 is SNEGSKA (reference sequence). There are 10 residues in the CDR3. Trimming pared 8 bases from V and 10 bases from J, leaving 12 bases between.